The T cell receptor beta chain described here comes from a study of T-cell memory formation after mild COVID-19. Study results and caveats: Some responding clones appeared in pre-infection memory, suggesting cross-reactive memory joined.

This clonotype showed up just a few times. Its specificity is not known. Researchers used 5'RACE with constant-segment primers to make TCR alpha and TCR beta cDNA libraries that carry sample barcodes and UMIs. MiXCR was run by TCRdb on the 5' RACE reads, yielding one entry per CDR3 protein. The repertoire holds about 320,000 distinct CDR3 sequences, 14% seen once, with roughly 21% in the top ten. Germline trimming cut 1 base from V and 6 bases from J; bases unmatched to any gene: 8. From germline, CDR1 is LGHNA and CDR2 YNFKEQ. The CDR3 length is 18 residues. The specimen sequenced was PBMCs or a T cell subset sorted from them (not recorded which). The clonotype comes from a man aged 18-30 years who had mild COVID-19 (a few samples of this study predate the infection). Cell type and time point are not known. The V call is TRBV4-2, the J call TRBJ2-3, with 15 bases matching TRBD2. CDR3 protein: CASSQGTSGGALSDTQYF. The DNA of the CDR3 is TGTGCCAGCAGCCAAGGGACTAGCGGGGGGGCATTATCGGATACGCAGTATTTT.